These 17 T cell receptor beta chains originate from one sample sequenced in a study of blood T cell repertoires in COVID-19. Sequencing was performed with immunoSEQ multiplex PCR; in TCRdb, only in-frame clones are kept and a portion is missing. The data show over 150,000 clones, roughly nine tenths seen once. Sequencing was done on a sample of peripheral blood. The receptor set was obtained from a man aged 50-59 years with acute or convalescent COVID-19.

The chain uses TRBV5-1 and TRBJ2-5; possible D gene TRBD2, 6 bases. This CDR3 has 17 residues. Germline assignment: CDR1 SGHRS and CDR2 YFSETQ. V lost 0 bases to trimming and J lost 5 bases, with 20 bases between them. The CDR3, as DNA: TGCGCCAGCAGCTTGGTTGGCTGGGGTAGCGGTCGGGAGACCCAGTACTTC. It is translated as CASSLVGWGSGRETQYF.

V usage is TRBV19 and J usage is TRBJ1-5, with 9 bases lining up with TRBD1. With 7 bases clipped from V and 9 bases from J, the junction kept 13 bases outside the gene matches. CDR1 LNHDA and CDR2 SQIVND come from the germline V gene (reference sequence). This CDR3 comprises 15 residues. CDR3 DNA: TGTGCCAGTAACGCCCAGGGACAGGGACTCAGGCCCCAGCATTTT. Amino acids: CASNAQGQGLRPQHF.

The V and J genes are TRBV5-1 and TRBJ1-4; D might be TRBD1 (5 bases). The CDR3 consists of 14 residues. Trimming removed 7 bases at V and 2 bases at J, with 12 bases between. Germline assignment: CDR1 SGHRS and CDR2 YFSETQ. The CDR3 sequence: CASGRDSTNEKLFF. The CDR3 region has the DNA TGCGCCAGCGGACGAGACAGCACTAATGAAAAACTGTTTTTT.

The chain uses TRBV5-4 and TRBJ2-7; no firm D call. This CDR3 spans 13 amino acids. Germline-derived CDR1 and CDR2 are SGHNT and YYREEE (reference sequence). Trimming removed 3 bases at V and 0 bases at J, with 7 bases between. CDR3 DNA sequence: TGTGCCAGCAGCTCTAGTCCCTCCTACGAGCAGTACTTC. Its protein product is CASSSSPSYEQYF.

The CDR3 is CAWTVGTYTDTQYF. DNA of the CDR3: TGTGCCTGGACGGTAGGGACATACACAGATACGCAGTATTTT. The chain uses TRBV30 and TRBJ2-3; possibly TRBD1 for D (6 bases). The CDR3 has 14 residues. Germline lookup yields CDR1 GTSNPN and CDR2 SVGIG (reference sequence). The V gene lost 4 bases and the J gene lost 2 bases, with 13 bases spanning the gap. Based on the CDR3 plus reference TRBV30 and TRBJ2-3, the full variable domain is SQTIHQWPATLVQPVGSPLSLECTVEGTSNPNLYWYRQAAGRGLQLLFYSVGIGQISSEVPQNLSASRPQDRQFILSSKKLLLSDSGFYLCAWTVGTYTDTQYFGPGTRLTVL.

This chain joins TRBV7-2 and TRBJ1-5, with 9 bases lining up with TRBD1. J was trimmed by 3 bases and V by 5 bases; bases with no gene match: 8. Germline V gives CDR1 SGHTA, CDR2 FQGNSA. CDR3 length: 16 residues. The DNA of the CDR3 is TGTGCCAGCAGCCCTAACGGACAGGGGAACAATCAGCCCCAGCATTTT. Protein: CASSPNGQGNNQPQHF.

The chain carries TRBV5-1 and TRBJ1-1, with 10 bases matching TRBD1. CDR1 is SGHRS and CDR2 is YFSETQ in the germline V gene. V trimming: 3 bases; J trimming: 4 bases; junction bases outside the gene matches: 0. The CDR3 runs to 13 residues. CDR3: CASSWTGGTEAFF. DNA for the CDR3: TGCGCCAGCAGCTGGACAGGGGGCACTGAAGCTTTCTTT. Combining the CDR3 with reference TRBV5-1 and TRBJ1-1 gives the whole variable domain KAGVTQTPRYLIKTRGQQVTLSCSPISGHRSVSWYQQTPGQGLQFLFEYFSETQRNKGNFPGRFSGRQFSNSRSEMNVSTLELGDSALYLCASSWTGGTEAFFGQGTRLTVV.

The J gene is TRBJ1-2, the V gene TRBV4-1, with 10 nucleotides matching TRBD1. In germline, CDR1 is MGHRA, CDR2 YSYEKL. V lost 5 bases and J lost 3; bases outside the gene matches: 9. This CDR3 contains 16 residues. CDR3 protein: CASSVSRDRGYYGYTF. The CDR3 DNA reads as TGCGCCAGCAGCGTCTCCCGGGACAGGGGCTACTATGGCTACACCTTC.

The CDR3 sequence is CASSLFRENTEAFF. The CDR3 DNA reads as TGTGCCAGCAGCTTATTTCGGGAGAACACTGAAGCTTTCTTT. The chain links TRBV7-3 to TRBJ1-1; D remains ambiguous. V gave up 2 bases and J gave up 1 base, with 8 bases separating them. The CDR3 is 14 amino acids. Germline V gene lookup returns CDR1 SGHTA and CDR2 FQGTGA.

A note on this clone: The germline gene is not matched at one end of the junction; a read error may be the cause. V and J are TRBV28 and TRBJ2-3; 8 bases line up with TRBD2. Germline CDR1 MDHEN, CDR2 SYDVKM. The CDR3 loop spans 15 amino acids. The CDR3 here is CASSLAAGGTDTQYF. CDR3 nucleotide sequence: TGTGCCAGCAGTTTGGCGGCGGGGGGCACGGATACGCAGTATTTT.

V usage is TRBV7-9 and J usage is TRBJ2-5, with D perhaps matching TRBD2 (6 bases). Germline V CDR1 and CDR2: SEHNR, FQNEAQ (reference sequence). The CDR3 length is 17 residues. V lost 5 bases and J 5 bases, leaving 24 bases between the germline ends. CDR3 loop: CASSRRALRDSKETQYF. Written as DNA, the CDR3 is TGTGCCAGCAGCAGGAGGGCGTTGCGGGATAGTAAGGAGACCCAGTACTTC.

The genes are TRBV7-6 and TRBJ2-5; D is ambiguous. With 5 bases removed from V and 2 bases from J, the gap between germline ends came to 3 bases. The CDR3 has 11 residues. Germline-derived CDR1 and CDR2 are SGHVS and FNYEAQ. The chain's CDR3 is CASSRQETQYF. CDR3 coding DNA: TGTGCCAGCAGCCGTCAAGAGACCCAGTACTTC.

The genes are TRBV27 and TRBJ2-7, with TRBD1 matching over 10 bases. J lost 6 bases, V lost 8 bases, and 7 bases had no gene match. In germline, CDR1 is MNHEY, CDR2 SMNVEV (reference sequence). This CDR3 has 13 amino acids. CDR3 sequence reads: CASARDRGGEQYF. The CDR3 DNA reads as TGTGCCAGCGCCCGGGACAGGGGCGGCGAGCAGTACTTC.

The chain recombines TRBV28 with TRBJ1-5; tentatively, D is TRBD1 (5 bases). There are 13 residues in the CDR3. V gave up 6 bases and J gave up 9 bases, with 15 bases separating them. Germline lookup yields CDR1 MDHEN and CDR2 SYDVKM. CDR3 in amino acids: CASRTRTIGPQHF. The DNA of the CDR3 is TGTGCCAGCAGAACCAGGACAATCGGGCCCCAGCATTTT.

CDR3 in amino acids: CASSQTGWRTDTQYF. DNA for the CDR3: TGTGCCAGCAGCCAAACAGGGTGGCGTACAGATACGCAGTATTTT. The J gene is TRBJ2-3, the V gene TRBV3-1 (or the pseudogene TRBV3-2), with D possibly being TRBD1 (6 bases). Germline V gives CDR1 LGHDT, CDR2 YNNKEL (reference sequence). The germline V and J ends were trimmed by 2 bases and 3 bases, with 12 bases remaining between them. The CDR3 sequence is 15 residues long.

This clone was observed once. The chain couples TRBV7-2 to TRBJ2-5, with D unresolved. Germline V gives CDR1 SGHTA, CDR2 FQGNSA. The CDR3 runs to 16 residues. V lost 4 bases and J 7 bases, leaving 22 bases between the germline ends. CDR3 loop: CASSSSPALQAGTQYF. As DNA, the CDR3 is TGTGCCAGCAGCTCCTCCCCGGCTCTTCAAGCAGGGACCCAGTACTTC.

V usage is TRBV3-1 (or the pseudogene TRBV3-2) and J usage is TRBJ1-4; D might be TRBD1 (6 bases). V was trimmed by 5 bases and J by 3 bases, leaving 16 bases between them. The CDR3 runs to 16 residues. Germline CDR1 reads LGHDT; CDR2 reads YNNKEL (reference sequence). This chain's CDR3 is CASSGLAGQSNEKLFF. CDR3 in DNA: TGTGCCAGCAGCGGGCTCGCCGGACAGTCTAATGAAAAACTGTTTTTT.